These T cell receptor beta chains were read from a single sample in a study of radiotherapy plus CTLA-4 blockade in lung cancer. Using immunoSEQ multiplex PCR, the repertoire was profiled, and TCRdb retains in-frame clones only, with some absent. The table lists 120,000 or so clones, about 77% of them singletons. The sample here was peripheral blood, taken from a patient treated with radiotherapy plus ipilimumab. These receptors came from a human donor with non-small cell lung cancer who had a partial response to radiotherapy plus ipilimumab. The CDR3 runs from the conserved cysteine through the conserved F or W. The D gene is left open where the match is weak. A clone size is listed for some rows: how often the clone was seen (once, few, many), or a class if it is expanded.

size	V	D	J	CDR3	DNA
.	TRBV5-1	TRBD2	TRBJ2-1	CASSPEPAGGGNEQFF	TGCGCCAGCAGCCCCGAGCCAGCGGGAGGGGGCAATGAGCAGTTCTTC
.	TRBV5-1	TRBD2	TRBJ2-3	CASCLAGEMADTQYF	TGCGCCAGCTGCCTAGCGGGAGAGATGGCAGATACGCAGTATTTT
.	TRBV10-3	.	TRBJ2-7	CAISDQQAFASPIEQYF	TGTGCCATCAGTGACCAACAGGCTTTCGCCTCTCCCATCGAGCAGTACTTC
.	TRBV19	TRBD1	TRBJ2-1	CASSLGQGYEQFF	TGTGCCAGTAGTCTGGGACAGGGGTATGAGCAGTTCTTC
once	TRBV28	TRBD1	TRBJ1-1	CASSPQGVNTEAFF	TGTGCCAGCAGCCCACAGGGGGTGAACACTGAAGCTTTCTTT
.	TRBV7-8	.	TRBJ1-2	CASKGGTDYGYTF	TGTGCCAGCAAGGGGGGGACGGACTATGGCTACACCTTC
.	TRBV5-6	TRBD2	TRBJ2-5	CASSLTGLGVTQYF	TGTGCCAGCAGCTTGACCGGACTAGGCGTGACCCAGTACTTC
.	TRBV5-1	.	TRBJ1-1	CASTKRAAGRPGTEAFF	TGCGCCAGCACCAAACGCGCGGCGGGTCGCCCGGGAACTGAAGCTTTCTTT
.	TRBV27	TRBD2	TRBJ2-2	CASSLRAGVAGELFF	TGTGCCAGCAGTTTACGAGCGGGAGTTGCCGGGGAGCTGTTTTTT
.	TRBV19	TRBD1	TRBJ2-1	CASRDTGTGDYNEQFF	TGTGCCAGTAGGGACACCGGGACAGGGGACTACAATGAGCAGTTCTTC
.	TRBV4-2	TRBD1	TRBJ1-5	CASSPDRVLISNQPQHF	TGTGCCAGCAGCCCCGACAGGGTTCTTATTAGCAATCAGCCCCAGCATTTT
.	TRBV28	.	TRBJ2-2	CAGGTANTGELFF	TGTGCCGGGGGGACAGCGAACACCGGGGAGCTGTTTTTT
few	TRBV6-6	TRBD1	TRBJ1-4	CASSPRQGSEKLFF	TGTGCCAGCAGTCCCAGACAGGGTAGTGAAAAACTGTTTTTT
.	TRBV5-6	.	TRBJ1-5	CASSFRGNNQPQHF	TGTGCCAGCAGCTTTCGAGGGAACAATCAGCCCCAGCATTTT
.	TRBV28	.	TRBJ1-2	CASREQLNYGYTF	TGTGCCAGCAGGGAGCAGCTTAACTATGGCTACACCTTC
.	TRBV19	TRBD1	TRBJ2-7	CASSSPGTGSYEQYF	TGTGCCAGTAGCTCCCCCGGGACAGGATCCTACGAGCAGTACTTC
.	TRBV7-9	.	TRBJ1-4	CASTPGAGLANEKLFF	TGTGCCAGCACCCCGGGGGCGGGACTAGCAAATGAAAAACTGTTTTTT
.	TRBV7-2	TRBD2	TRBJ2-2	CASSILAGGTGELFF	TGTGCCAGCAGCATTCTAGCGGGGGGCACCGGGGAGCTGTTTTTT
few	TRBV2	TRBD1	TRBJ1-1	CASSPWTGENTEAFF	TGTGCCAGCAGTCCTTGGACAGGGGAAAACACTGAAGCTTTCTTT
.	TRBV13	TRBD2	TRBJ2-3	CASSPSSGNADTQYF	TGTGCCAGCAGCCCCTCTAGCGGGAATGCAGATACGCAGTATTTT
.	TRBV5-1	TRBD1	TRBJ1-2	CASSLGDRGYGYTF	TGCGCCAGCAGCTTGGGGGACAGGGGCTATGGCTACACCTTC
.	TRBV7-6	.	TRBJ2-7	CASSPPGSSYEQYF	TGTGCCAGCAGCCCCCCGGGGTCGTCCTACGAGCAGTACTTC
.	TRBV7-2	.	TRBJ2-7	CASSRGATYEQYF	TGTGCCAGCAGCAGAGGAGCTACCTACGAGCAGTACTTC
.	TRBV7-8	TRBD1	TRBJ1-5	CASSLGGQIPGPQHF	TGTGCCAGCAGCTTAGGGGGACAGATCCCGGGGCCCCAGCATTTT
.	TRBV4-3	TRBD1	TRBJ2-2	CASSQDRGLANTGELFF	TGCGCCAGCAGCCAAGACAGGGGGCTGGCGAACACCGGGGAGCTGTTTTTT
.	TRBV28	.	TRBJ1-2	CASSFRNYGYTF	TGTGCCAGCAGTTTTAGAAACTATGGCTACACCTTC
.	TRBV15	TRBD1	TRBJ2-5	CATSRGRNRGEETQYF	TGTGCCACCAGCAGAGGACGAAACAGGGGGGAAGAGACCCAGTACTTC
few	TRBV28	.	TRBJ1-4	CASSFRVQGGEKLFF	TGTGCCAGCAGTTTTAGGGTCCAGGGAGGCGAAAAACTGTTTTTT
.	TRBV10-3	.	TRBJ1-1	CAISESPTGLNTEAFF	TGTGCCATCAGTGAGTCCCCGACAGGACTGAACACTGAAGCTTTCTTT
once	TRBV18	.	TRBJ1-5	CASSRGLLQGQPQHF	TGTGCCAGCTCACGAGGACTCTTACAGGGTCAGCCCCAGCATTTT
.	TRBV6-1	.	TRBJ2-7	CASSPELVVHEQYF	TGTGCCAGCAGTCCCGAACTAGTCGTCCACGAGCAGTACTTC
.	TRBV4-2	.	TRBJ1-1	CASSQVGGNTEAFF	TGTGCCAGCAGCCAAGTAGGGGGGAACACTGAAGCTTTCTTT
.	TRBV7-8	TRBD1	TRBJ1-2	CASSLTPQGAGSYTF	TGTGCCAGCAGCTTAACACCACAGGGGGCCGGGAGCTACACCTTC